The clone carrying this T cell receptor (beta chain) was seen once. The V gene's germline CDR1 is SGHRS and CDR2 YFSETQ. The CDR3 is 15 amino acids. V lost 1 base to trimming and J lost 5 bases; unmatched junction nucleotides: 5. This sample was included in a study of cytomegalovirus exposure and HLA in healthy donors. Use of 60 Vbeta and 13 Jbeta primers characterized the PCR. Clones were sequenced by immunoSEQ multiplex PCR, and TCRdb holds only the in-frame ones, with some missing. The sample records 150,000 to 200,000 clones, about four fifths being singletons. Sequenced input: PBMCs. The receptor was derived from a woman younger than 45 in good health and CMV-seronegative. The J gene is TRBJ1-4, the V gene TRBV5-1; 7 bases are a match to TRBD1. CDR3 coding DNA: TGCGCCAGCAGCTTGTTTAGGGGGCGGAATGAAAAACTGTTTTTT. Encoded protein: CASSLFRGRNEKLFF.